This paragraph reports one TCR beta chain. This sample was included in a study of CD8 T cells in acute hepatitis C reinfection. With 4 bases clipped from V and 7 bases from J, the junction kept 11 bases outside the gene matches. Germline V gives CDR1 SSHAT, CDR2 FNYEAQ (reference sequence). The CDR3 is 16 amino acids. Libraries were prepared by immunoSEQ multiplex PCR; TCRdb keeps only in-frame clonotypes and omits some of them. The table lists about 38,000 clones, 70% to 90% of them singletons. This sample's time point: naive CD8 control sorted from an acute-time-point sample. A positive HCV RNA or antibody test following a negative test within 24 weeks defined acute primary infection.

The chain couples TRBV7-7 to TRBJ2-1, with 9 positions matching TRBD2. This receptor was identified in a woman aged 18 to 35 who spontaneously cleared hepatitis C infection. The sequencing sample was made of naive CD8+ T cells from PBMCs. CDR3 residues: CASSSRFGLASNEQFF. The CDR3 bases are TGTGCCAGCAGCTCTCGGTTCGGACTAGCGAGTAATGAGCAGTTCTTC.